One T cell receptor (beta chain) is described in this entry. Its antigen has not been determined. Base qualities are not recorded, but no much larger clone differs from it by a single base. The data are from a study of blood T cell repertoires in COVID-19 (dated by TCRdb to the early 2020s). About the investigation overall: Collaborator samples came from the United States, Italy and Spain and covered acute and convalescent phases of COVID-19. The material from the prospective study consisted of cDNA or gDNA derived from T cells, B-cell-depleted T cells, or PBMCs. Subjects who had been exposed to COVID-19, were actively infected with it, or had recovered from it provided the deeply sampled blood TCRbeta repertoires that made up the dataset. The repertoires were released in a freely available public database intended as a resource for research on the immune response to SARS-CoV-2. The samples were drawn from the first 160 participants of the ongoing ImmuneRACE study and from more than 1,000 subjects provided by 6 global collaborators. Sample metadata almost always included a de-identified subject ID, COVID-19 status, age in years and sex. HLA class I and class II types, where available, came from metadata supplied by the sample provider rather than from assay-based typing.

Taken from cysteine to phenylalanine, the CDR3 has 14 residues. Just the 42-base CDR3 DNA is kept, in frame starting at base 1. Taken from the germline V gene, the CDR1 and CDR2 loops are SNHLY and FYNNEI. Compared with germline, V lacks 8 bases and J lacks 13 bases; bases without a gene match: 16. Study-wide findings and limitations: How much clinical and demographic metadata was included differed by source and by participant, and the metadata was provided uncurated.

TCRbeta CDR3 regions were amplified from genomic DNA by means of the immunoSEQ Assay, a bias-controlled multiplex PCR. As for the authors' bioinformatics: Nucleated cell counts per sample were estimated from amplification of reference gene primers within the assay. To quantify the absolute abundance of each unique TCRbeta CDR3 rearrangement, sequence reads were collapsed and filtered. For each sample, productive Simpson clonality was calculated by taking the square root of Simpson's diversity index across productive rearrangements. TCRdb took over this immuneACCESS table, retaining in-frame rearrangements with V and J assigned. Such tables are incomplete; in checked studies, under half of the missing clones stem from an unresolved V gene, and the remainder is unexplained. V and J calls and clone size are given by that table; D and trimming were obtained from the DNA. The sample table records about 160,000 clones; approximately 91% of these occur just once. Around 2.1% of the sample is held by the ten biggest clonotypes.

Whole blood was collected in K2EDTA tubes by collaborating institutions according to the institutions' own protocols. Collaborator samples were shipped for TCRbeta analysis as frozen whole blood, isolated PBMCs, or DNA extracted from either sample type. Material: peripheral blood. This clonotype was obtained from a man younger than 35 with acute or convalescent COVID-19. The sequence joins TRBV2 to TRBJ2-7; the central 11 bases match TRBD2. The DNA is TGTGCCAGCGCCGGGACTAGCGGTAGATACGAGCGCTACTTC. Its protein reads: CASAGTSGRYERYF.